Each of the 12 T cell receptor beta chains below was sequenced from the same sample in a study of blood T cell repertoires in COVID-19 (TCRdb year 2020). The library was prepared using the immunoSEQ multiplex PCR assay. The immuneACCESS repertoire file appears here via TCRdb, limited to in-frame rearrangements. These files lack a portion of the clones; in checked studies, under half of the deficit traces to unresolved V genes, and the cause of the others is not known. The sample contains some 250,000 clones, about 86% of them found a single time. The leading ten clones occupy 6.2% of the sample. Sequencing was performed on peripheral blood. Receptors originate from a man in his 60s with acute or convalescent COVID-19.

The CDR3 DNA is TGTGCCACCAGTGATCCGGGCACCGGGGAGCTGTTTTTT. Translated: CATSDPGTGELFF. The rearrangement joins TRBV24-1 to TRBJ2-2; unclear D gene. The CDR3 has 13 residues. Trimming removed 3 bases at V and 4 bases at J, with 5 bases between. CDR1 is KGHDR and CDR2 is SFDVKD in the germline V gene.

As concerns this clone: Germline is not matched at one junction end, which may reflect a read error. The chain uses TRBV11-2 and TRBJ2-7, with D maybe TRBD1 (8 bases). CDR3 size: 15 residues. Germline V gives CDR1 SGHAT, CDR2 FQNNGV. The CDR3 DNA follows: TGTGCCAGCAGCCTAGACAGGGGACTATTCTACGAGCAGTACTTC. The encoded protein is CASSLDRGLFYEQYF.

V gene TRBV7-6 combines with J gene TRBJ1-1, with 8 bases that match TRBD1. Trimming took 5 bases from V and 4 from J; bases not matched to a gene: 3. The CDR3 contains 13 residues. Germline loops: CDR1 SGHVS, CDR2 FNYEAQ. DNA for the CDR3: TGTGCCAGCAGCCCAGGACAGGGCACTGAAGCTTTCTTT. Translating gives CASSPGQGTEAFF.

J is TRBJ2-1 and V is TRBV6-5; D is perhaps TRBD1 (5 bases). With 4 bases removed from V and 0 bases from J, the gap between germline ends came to 10 bases. The CDR3 is 15 residues long. Germline loops: CDR1 MNHEY, CDR2 SVGAGI. The CDR3 sequence is CASSSPGISYNEQFF. In nucleotides, the CDR3 is TGTGCCAGCAGTTCCCCAGGGATCTCCTACAATGAGCAGTTCTTC.

V is TRBV29-1 and J is TRBJ2-5; D is possibly TRBD1 (6 bases). The CDR3 length is 14 residues. Trimming took 4 bases from V and 4 from J, leaving 16 bases between them. Looked up from germline, CDR1 is SQVTM and CDR2 is ANQGSEA. Written as DNA, the CDR3 is TGCAGCGTTGGCCCCGGTGGACAGAGAGAGACCCAGTACTTC. Translation gives CSVGPGGQRETQYF.

To note about this clone: Within the sample, other DNA sequences also encode this same CDR3. The chain uses TRBV11-3 and TRBJ1-1; 7 bases agree with TRBD1. Germline V gene lookup returns CDR1 SGHNT and CDR2 YENEEA. The CDR3 totals 14 residues. Unmatched junction bases numbered 4, after V lost 3 bases and J lost 3 bases. CDR3 protein: CASSLGRGYTEAFF. The CDR3 nucleotides read TGTGCCAGCAGCTTGGGCAGGGGGTACACTGAAGCTTTCTTT.

This chain links TRBV19 with TRBJ1-6; 7 bases line up with TRBD1. Germline loops: CDR1 LNHDA, CDR2 SQIVND (reference sequence). There are 14 residues in the CDR3. Trimming removed 5 bases from V and 11 bases from J; junction bases left unmatched: 9. DNA of the CDR3: TGTGCCAGTAGTCCACAGGGGTCTAGAACACCCCTCCACTTT. This encodes CASSPQGSRTPLHF.

This rearrangement joins TRBV2 to TRBJ2-3, with D maybe TRBD2 (5 bases). The CDR3 is 15 amino acids. Between the trimmed V and J ends, which lost 2 bases and 0 bases, there was a span of 9 bases. Germline CDR1 reads SNHLY; CDR2 reads FYNNEI. In DNA, the CDR3 is TGTGCCAGCAGTGAATTCAGCGGTAGCACAGATACGCAGTATTTT. This translates into CASSEFSGSTDTQYF.

In this sample, this clone turned up once. The chain is built from TRBV2 and TRBJ1-2; weak D call: TRBD1 (6 bases). The CDR3 contains 14 residues. Per the germline V gene, CDR1 is SNHLY and CDR2 is FYNNEI. Trimming pared 6 bases from V and 4 bases from J, leaving 15 bases between. The CDR3 spells CASSGDIGGYGYTF. In nucleotides, the CDR3 is TGTGCCAGCAGCGGGGATATAGGGGGCTATGGCTACACCTTC.

This chain uses TRBV9 with TRBJ1-2, with D maybe TRBD1 (5 bases). Germline lookup yields CDR1 SGDLS and CDR2 YYNGEE. The CDR3 is 14 amino acids. The V end was cut by 0 bases, the J end by 8 bases, with 14 bases between. The CDR3 sequence is CASSVEYRGDGYTF. The CDR3 bases are TGTGCCAGCAGCGTAGAGTATCGGGGGGACGGCTACACCTTC.

This clone has a handful of counts. J is TRBJ1-1 and V is TRBV9; D gene uncertain. V was shortened by 0 bases and J by 1 base, with 7 bases between the two germline ends. This CDR3 is 14 amino acids long. Germline loops: CDR1 SGDLS, CDR2 YYNGEE. In DNA, the CDR3 is TGTGCCAGCAGCGTAGCATACGGGAACACTGAAGCTTTCTTT. As protein: CASSVAYGNTEAFF.

The J gene is TRBJ1-1, the V gene TRBV6-5; D is perhaps TRBD1 (5 bases). The CDR3 is made up of 15 amino acids. Germline CDR1 and CDR2: MNHEY and SVGAGI. V was trimmed by 0 bases and J by 4 bases, leaving 12 bases between them. The CDR3, as DNA: TGTGCCAGCAGTTACTCTCGGCAGGGCGTCACTGAAGCTTTCTTT. Protein: CASSYSRQGVTEAFF.